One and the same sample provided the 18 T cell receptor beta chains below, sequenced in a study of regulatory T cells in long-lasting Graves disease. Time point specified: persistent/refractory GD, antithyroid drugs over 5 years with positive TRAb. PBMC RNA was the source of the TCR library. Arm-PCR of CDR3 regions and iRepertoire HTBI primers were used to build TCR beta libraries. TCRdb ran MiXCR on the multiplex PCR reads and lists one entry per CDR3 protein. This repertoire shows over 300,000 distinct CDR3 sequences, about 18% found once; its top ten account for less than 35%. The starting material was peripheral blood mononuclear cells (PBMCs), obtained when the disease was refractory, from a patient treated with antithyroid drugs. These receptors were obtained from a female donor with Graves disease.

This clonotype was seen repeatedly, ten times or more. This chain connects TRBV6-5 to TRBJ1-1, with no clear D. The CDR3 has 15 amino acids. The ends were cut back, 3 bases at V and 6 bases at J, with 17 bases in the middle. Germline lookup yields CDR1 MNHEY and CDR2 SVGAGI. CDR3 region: CASSYEPEGNPEAFF. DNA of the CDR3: TGTGCCAGCAGTTATGAGCCCGAAGGTAACCCTGAAGCTTTCTTT.

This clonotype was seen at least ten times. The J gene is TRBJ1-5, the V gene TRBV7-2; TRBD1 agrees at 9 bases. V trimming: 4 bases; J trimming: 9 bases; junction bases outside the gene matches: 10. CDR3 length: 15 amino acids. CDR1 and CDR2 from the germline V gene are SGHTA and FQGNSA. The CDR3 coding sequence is TGTGCCAGCAGCTCCGCTCCGGGACAGGGTCCGCCCCAGCATTTT. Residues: CASSSAPGQGPPQHF.

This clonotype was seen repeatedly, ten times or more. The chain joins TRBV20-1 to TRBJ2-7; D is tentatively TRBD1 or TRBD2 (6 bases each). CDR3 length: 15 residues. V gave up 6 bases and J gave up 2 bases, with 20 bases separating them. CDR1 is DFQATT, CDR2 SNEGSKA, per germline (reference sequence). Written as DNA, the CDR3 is TGCAGTGCCATAGGGGGAGGAGAGTGGGCCTACGAGCAGTACTTC. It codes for CSAIGGGEWAYEQYF.

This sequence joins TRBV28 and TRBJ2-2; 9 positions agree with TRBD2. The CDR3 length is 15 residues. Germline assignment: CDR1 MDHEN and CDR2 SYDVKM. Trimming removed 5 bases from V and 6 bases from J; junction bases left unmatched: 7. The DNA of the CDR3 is TGTGCCAGCAGTCCCCCTAGCGGGATGGCCGGGGAGCTGTTTTTT. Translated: CASSPPSGMAGELFF.

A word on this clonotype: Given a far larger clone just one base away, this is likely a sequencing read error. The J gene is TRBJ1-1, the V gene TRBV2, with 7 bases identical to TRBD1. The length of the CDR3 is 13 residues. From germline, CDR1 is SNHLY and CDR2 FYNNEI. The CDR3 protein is CASSGDRNTEASF. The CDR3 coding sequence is TGTGCCAGCAGTGGGGACAGAAACACTGAAGCTTCCTTT.

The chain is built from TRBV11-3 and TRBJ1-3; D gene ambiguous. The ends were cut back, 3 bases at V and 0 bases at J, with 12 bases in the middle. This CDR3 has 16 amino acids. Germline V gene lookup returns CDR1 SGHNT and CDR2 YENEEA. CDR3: CASSLAGRSSGNTIYF. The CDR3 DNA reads TGTGCCAGCAGCTTGGCTGGACGGAGCTCTGGAAACACCATATATTTT.

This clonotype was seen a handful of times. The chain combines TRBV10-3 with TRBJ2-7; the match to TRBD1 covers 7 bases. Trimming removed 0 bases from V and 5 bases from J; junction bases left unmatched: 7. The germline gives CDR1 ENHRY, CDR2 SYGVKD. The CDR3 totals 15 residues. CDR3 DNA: TGTGCCATCAGTGAGTCCGTGACAGGGCCCAACGAGCAGTACTTC. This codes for CAISESVTGPNEQYF.

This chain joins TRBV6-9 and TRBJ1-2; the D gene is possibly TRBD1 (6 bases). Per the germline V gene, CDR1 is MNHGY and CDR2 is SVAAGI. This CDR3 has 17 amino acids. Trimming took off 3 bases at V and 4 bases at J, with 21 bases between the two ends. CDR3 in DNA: TGTGCCAGCAGTTACCGGCAATCCGGGACATATTCCTATGGCTACACCTTC. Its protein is CASSYRQSGTYSYGYTF.

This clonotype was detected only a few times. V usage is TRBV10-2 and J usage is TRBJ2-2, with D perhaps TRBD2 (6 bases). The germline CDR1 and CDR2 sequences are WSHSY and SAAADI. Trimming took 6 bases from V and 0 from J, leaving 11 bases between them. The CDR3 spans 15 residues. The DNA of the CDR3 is TGCGCCAGCAGGGGGCGGGGAACGAACACCGGGGAGCTGTTTTTT. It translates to CASRGRGTNTGELFF.

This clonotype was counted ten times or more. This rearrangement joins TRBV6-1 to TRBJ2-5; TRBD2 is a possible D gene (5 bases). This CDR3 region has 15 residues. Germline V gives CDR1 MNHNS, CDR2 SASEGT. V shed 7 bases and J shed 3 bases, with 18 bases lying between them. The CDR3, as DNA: TGTGCCAGCACTCGAAGGAGTAGCGAGAAAGAGACCCAGTACTTC. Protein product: CASTRRSSEKETQYF.

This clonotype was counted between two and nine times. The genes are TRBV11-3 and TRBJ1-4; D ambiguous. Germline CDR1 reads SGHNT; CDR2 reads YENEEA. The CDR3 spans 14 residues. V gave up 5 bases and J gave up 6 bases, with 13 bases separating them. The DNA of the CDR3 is TGTGCCAGCAGCACAGTTTACCGGCATGAAAAACTGTTTTTT. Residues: CASSTVYRHEKLFF.

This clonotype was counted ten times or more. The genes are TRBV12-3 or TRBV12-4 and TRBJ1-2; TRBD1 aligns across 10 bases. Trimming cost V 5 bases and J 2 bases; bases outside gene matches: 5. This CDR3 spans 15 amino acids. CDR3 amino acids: CASSKRQGANYGYTF. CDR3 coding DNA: TGTGCCAGCAGTAAACGACAGGGGGCGAACTATGGCTACACCTTC.

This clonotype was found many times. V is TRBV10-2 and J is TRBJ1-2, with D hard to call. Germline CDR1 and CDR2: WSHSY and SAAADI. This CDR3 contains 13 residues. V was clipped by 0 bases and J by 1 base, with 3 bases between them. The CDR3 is CASSESDNYGYTF. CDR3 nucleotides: TGCGCCAGCAGTGAGTCGGATAACTATGGCTACACCTTC.

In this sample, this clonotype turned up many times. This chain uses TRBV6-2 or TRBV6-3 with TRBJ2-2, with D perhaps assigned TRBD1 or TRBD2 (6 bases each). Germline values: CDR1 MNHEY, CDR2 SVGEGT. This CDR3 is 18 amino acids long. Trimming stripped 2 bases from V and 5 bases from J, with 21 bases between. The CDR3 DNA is TGTGCCAGCAGTTACCGGCTAATAGGGGGGCTCAGGACCGGGGAGCTGTTTTTT. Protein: CASSYRLIGGLRTGELFF.

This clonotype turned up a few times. The CDR3 nucleotides are TGTGCCAGCAGTTATGGGGGACAGGGTCTTCAAGAGACCCAGTACTTC. It translates to CASSYGGQGLQETQYF. The V gene is TRBV6-2 or TRBV6-3, the J gene TRBJ2-5; 9 bases line up with TRBD1. With 3 bases clipped from V and 2 bases from J, the junction kept 7 bases outside the gene matches. This CDR3 has 16 residues. Germline CDR1 MNHEY, CDR2 SVGEGT.

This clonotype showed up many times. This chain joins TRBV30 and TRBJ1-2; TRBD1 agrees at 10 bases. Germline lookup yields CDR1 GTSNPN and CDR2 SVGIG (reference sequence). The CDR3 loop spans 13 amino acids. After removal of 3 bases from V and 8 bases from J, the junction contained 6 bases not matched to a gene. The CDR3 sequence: CAWRTGGAKGYTF. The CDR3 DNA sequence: TGTGCCTGGAGGACAGGGGGCGCGAAAGGCTACACCTTC.

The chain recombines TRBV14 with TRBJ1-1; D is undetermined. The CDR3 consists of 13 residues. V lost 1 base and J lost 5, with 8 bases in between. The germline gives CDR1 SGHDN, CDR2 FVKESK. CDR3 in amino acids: CASSQGGETEAFF. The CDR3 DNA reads TGTGCCAGCAGCCAAGGGGGTGAAACTGAAGCTTTCTTT.

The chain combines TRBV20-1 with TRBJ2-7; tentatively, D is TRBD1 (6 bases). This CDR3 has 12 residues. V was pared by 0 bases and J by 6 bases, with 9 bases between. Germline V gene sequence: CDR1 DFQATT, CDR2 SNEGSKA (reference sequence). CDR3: CSARDQGSEQYF. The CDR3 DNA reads TGCAGTGCTAGAGATCAGGGGTCCGAGCAGTACTTC.